This T cell receptor (beta chain) was found in a study of T cells in Graves' hyperthyroidism and ophthalmopathy. This clonotype came up many times. No antigen is known for it. In the ophthalmopathy cohort, Clinical Activity Score was at least 3, NOSPECS grade at least 4, and duration under 3 months. RNA transcripts provided the source from which TCR beta CDR3 regions were amplified. Initially, a first-round RT-PCR of the TCR CDR3 employed the HTBI primer set. TCRdb reanalysed the multiplex PCR reads using MiXCR and keeps one entry per CDR3 protein. The data show 250,000 to 350,000 distinct CDR3 sequences, with roughly 22% seen just once and around 64% held by the top ten. The CDR3 runs 14 residues. Germline CDR1 reads GTSNPN; CDR2 reads SVGIG (reference sequence). Trimming left V 1 base short and J 4 bases short, with 14 bases between. Study-level points and caveats: Most expanded thyroid clonotypes above 0.001 recurred in blood.

This rearrangement joins TRBV30 to TRBJ2-7; D call uncertain. Source material: blood. This receptor was identified in a man younger than 45 with Graves' ophthalmopathy. The CDR3 sequence: CAWSGRDSSYEQYF. CDR3 in DNA: TGTGCCTGGAGTGGTAGGGATAGCAGTTACGAGCAGTACTTC.